This T cell receptor beta chain was found in a study of blood T cell repertoires in COVID-19. Study information: Sources were T cells, B-cell-depleted T cells, or PBMCs; the material itself was cDNA or gDNA.

Clones were read by immunoSEQ multiplex PCR, and TCRdb kept only the in-frame ones, dropping some. The data contain 350,000 or so clones, approximately 87% of them singletons. In its sample, this clone was seen a few times. The germline V gene has CDR1 GTSNPN and CDR2 SVGIG (reference sequence). This CDR3 is built from 16 residues. Germline trimming cut 0 bases from V and 2 bases from J; bases unmatched to any gene: 2. V and J are TRBV30 and TRBJ2-2, with 11 bases fitting TRBD1. The clonotype was recovered from a woman in her twenties or thirties with COVID-19, enrolled during active disease. Material for sequencing was peripheral blood. CDR3 DNA: TGTGCCTGGAGTGTAGGGACAGGGGGTAACACCGGGGAGCTGTTTTTT. Amino acids: CAWSVGTGGNTGELFF.